These T cell receptor beta chains were read from a single sample in a study of blood T cells in healthy people across ages. Each CDR3 protein gets one entry after TCRdb re-called the 5' RACE reads with MiXCR. Of some 730,000 distinct CDR3 sequences listed, 22% are singletons. Sequencing input: blood. The receptors derive from a man in his sixties or seventies in good health. Each CDR3 is given with its conserved first and last residue. D genes are given only for firm matches. Rows give clone size only sometimes, using once, few, many, or a class for an expanded clone.

v_call	d_call	j_call	clone_size	cdr3_aa	cdr3_nt
TRBV6-6	-	TRBJ1-1	many	CASSLQGDTEAFF	TGTGCCAGCAGTTTACAAGGGGACACTGAAGCTTTCTTT
TRBV28	-	TRBJ2-7	-	CASNYDRTTGYEQYF	TGTGCCAGCAACTACGACAGGACTACTGGCTACGAGCAGTACTTC
TRBV10-3	-	TRBJ2-7	-	CAISERDGSYEQYF	TGTGCCATCAGTGAACGGGACGGATCCTACGAGCAGTACTTC
TRBV7-8	TRBD2	TRBJ2-1	-	CASSLRFGLALNEQFF	TGTGCCAGCAGCTTGCGATTTGGACTAGCCCTCAACGAGCAGTTCTTC
TRBV9	TRBD2	TRBJ2-1	-	CASSVEGLGADEQFF	TGTGCCAGCAGCGTAGAGGGACTAGGGGCCGATGAGCAGTTCTTC
TRBV7-2	-	TRBJ2-3	-	CASSRSGRTDTQYF	TGTGCCAGCAGCCGAAGTGGACGGACAGATACGCAGTATTTT
TRBV2	-	TRBJ2-7	few	CASSEERGFYEQYF	TGTGCCAGCAGCGAGGAACGGGGTTTTTACGAGCAGTACTTC
TRBV20-1	-	TRBJ2-3	many	CSVRTTDTQYF	TGCAGTGTCAGAACGACAGATACGCAGTATTTT
TRBV5-1	-	TRBJ2-6	-	CASSIPDSGANVLTF	TGCGCCAGCAGCATTCCGGACTCTGGGGCCAACGTCCTGACTTTC
TRBV28	-	TRBJ2-3	few	CASSSTRTTLRVDTQYF	TGTGCCAGCAGTTCAACCCGGACTACACTTCGGGTGGATACGCAGTATTTT
TRBV7-9	-	TRBJ2-2	once	CASSLAWGTGELFF	TGTGCCAGCAGCTTAGCGTGGGGCACCGGGGAGCTGTTTTTT
TRBV28	TRBD1	TRBJ2-7	many	CASSVGQGGYEQYF	TGTGCCAGCAGTGTGGGACAGGGTGGCTACGAGCAGTACTTC
TRBV27	TRBD2	TRBJ2-4	few	CASSLWAGGEAKNIQYF	TGTGCCAGCAGTTTATGGGCGGGAGGTGAAGCCAAAAACATTCAGTACTTC
TRBV11-3	-	TRBJ1-5	-	CASSLKPGGNQPQHF	TGTGCCAGCAGCTTGAAACCGGGCGGCAATCAGCCCCAGCATTTT
TRBV12-3/TRBV12-4	-	TRBJ1-5	many	CASSPTQGSSQPQHF	TGTGCCAGCAGCCCCACCCAAGGGAGCAGTCAGCCCCAGCATTTT
TRBV5-1	-	TRBJ1-2	-	CASSLAKVPPDYGYTF	TGCGCCAGCAGCTTGGCCAAGGTTCCTCCGGACTATGGCTACACCTTC
TRBV3-1	-	TRBJ1-3	-	CASSLWTAGNTIYF	TGTGCCAGCAGCCTATGGACGGCTGGAAACACCATATATTTT
TRBV7-9	TRBD2	TRBJ2-2	few	CAILRAGVNTGELFF	TGTGCCATCCTACGAGCGGGGGTAAACACCGGGGAGCTGTTTTTT
TRBV12-3/TRBV12-4	TRBD1	TRBJ2-5	few	CASTKQGARGGETQYF	TGTGCCAGCACTAAACAGGGGGCTAGAGGAGGAGAGACCCAGTACTTC
TRBV6-5	TRBD2	TRBJ2-1	-	CASIGRSSNEQFF	TGTGCCAGCATCGGGAGGAGTAGTAATGAGCAGTTCTTC
TRBV13	-	TRBJ1-3	few	CASSWDPGFGNTIYF	TGTGCCAGCAGCTGGGACCCGGGGTTCGGAAACACCATATATTTT
TRBV12-3/TRBV12-4	-	TRBJ2-7	-	CASSLWVGEQYF	TGTGCCAGCAGTTTATGGGTGGGGGAGCAGTACTTC
TRBV28	-	TRBJ1-2	few	CASSPPGFGYTF	TGTGCCAGCAGCCCCCCCGGGTTTGGCTACACCTTC
TRBV5-7	-	TRBJ1-4	once	CASSLACQGEKKLFF	TGTGCCAGCAGCTTGGCATGTCAGGGAGAAAAAAAACTGTTTTTT
TRBV20-1	TRBD2	TRBJ2-3	few	CSAAGGMTDTQYF	TGCAGTGCCGCGGGAGGGATGACAGATACGCAGTATTTT
TRBV6-5	TRBD2	TRBJ2-7	many	CASSYREGYEQYF	TGTGCCAGCAGTTATCGGGAGGGCTACGAGCAGTACTTC
TRBV7-6	TRBD1	TRBJ1-3	-	CASSRQTGIGNTIYF	TGTGCCAGCAGCCGCCAGACAGGGATTGGAAACACCATATATTTT
TRBV3-1	TRBD1	TRBJ2-5	many	CASSQPEGAEETQYF	TGTGCCAGCAGCCAACCAGAGGGGGCCGAAGAGACCCAGTACTTC